The rows below give T cell receptor beta chains drawn from one sample of a study of blood T cell repertoires in COVID-19. Repertoires were generated with immunoSEQ multiplex PCR, while TCRdb's copy carries only in-frame clones and drops some. The data hold over 75,000 clones, with 70% to 85% observed a single time. The sequenced sample consisted of peripheral blood. These receptors all stem from a man aged 65 to 79 with acute or convalescent COVID-19. Both conserved end residues are trimmed from each CDR3. Each record gives: J gene, V gene, CDR3 protein.

j_call: TRBJ1-2; v_call: TRBV5-4; cdr3_aa: ASSFRQDAGYT
j_call: TRBJ2-7; v_call: TRBV3-1/TRBV3-2; cdr3_aa: ASSFGTGAYEQY
j_call: TRBJ2-7; v_call: TRBV5-8; cdr3_aa: ASSREIGYEQY
j_call: TRBJ2-5; v_call: TRBV3-1/TRBV3-2; cdr3_aa: ASSQDGASGIKTQY
j_call: TRBJ2-3; v_call: TRBV10-3; cdr3_aa: AIGGVSSDTQY
j_call: TRBJ2-3; v_call: TRBV2; cdr3_aa: ASSRLADPDTQY
j_call: TRBJ2-3; v_call: TRBV11-2; cdr3_aa: ASSLDYSTDTQY
j_call: TRBJ1-5; v_call: TRBV6-2/TRBV6-3; cdr3_aa: ASSYSQRNQPQH
j_call: TRBJ2-2; v_call: TRBV6-5; cdr3_aa: ASSYLDIRSGELF
j_call: TRBJ1-4; v_call: TRBV5-4; cdr3_aa: ASSATPGNEKLF
j_call: TRBJ1-1; v_call: TRBV2; cdr3_aa: ASSESERRAF
j_call: TRBJ1-5; v_call: TRBV2; cdr3_aa: ASSDPNSHQPQH
j_call: TRBJ2-3; v_call: TRBV19; cdr3_aa: ASSIRGGRAAVPDTQY
j_call: TRBJ2-1; v_call: TRBV6-2/TRBV6-3; cdr3_aa: ASSRLTSGIEQF
j_call: TRBJ1-1; v_call: TRBV21-1; cdr3_aa: AGRDRPSRSEAF
j_call: TRBJ1-1; v_call: TRBV10-2; cdr3_aa: ASSEGQGITEAF
j_call: TRBJ2-2; v_call: TRBV6-5; cdr3_aa: ASSWVRVGTGELF
j_call: TRBJ1-2; v_call: TRBV28; cdr3_aa: ASSGTAYGYT
j_call: TRBJ2-7; v_call: TRBV18; cdr3_aa: ASSPPASGSNEQY
j_call: TRBJ1-3; v_call: TRBV30; cdr3_aa: AWSVLVPGNTIY
j_call: TRBJ2-1; v_call: TRBV5-4; cdr3_aa: ASSLVNGGLYNEQF
j_call: TRBJ2-1; v_call: TRBV11-2; cdr3_aa: ASSPRGAPTFDSYNEQF
j_call: TRBJ2-7; v_call: TRBV28; cdr3_aa: ASKNGGGVPYEQY
j_call: TRBJ1-2; v_call: TRBV2; cdr3_aa: ASSGDSHDGYT
j_call: TRBJ1-1; v_call: TRBV2; cdr3_aa: ASRKGTAEAF
j_call: TRBJ2-1; v_call: TRBV12-5; cdr3_aa: ASGLGADEQF
j_call: TRBJ2-2; v_call: TRBV14; cdr3_aa: ASSQRGASTGELF
j_call: TRBJ2-7; v_call: TRBV9; cdr3_aa: ASSAAGQAFYEQY
j_call: TRBJ1-1; v_call: TRBV28; cdr3_aa: ASGQGNVGTEAF
j_call: TRBJ2-5; v_call: TRBV28; cdr3_aa: ASSLGRGLQETQY
j_call: TRBJ1-2; v_call: TRBV3-1/TRBV3-2; cdr3_aa: ASSQDNQGRGGYT
j_call: TRBJ2-1; v_call: TRBV7-2; cdr3_aa: ASSPGLAGGSKF
j_call: TRBJ2-1; v_call: TRBV7-9; cdr3_aa: ASSLGAGASFNEQF
j_call: TRBJ1-1; v_call: TRBV6-5; cdr3_aa: ASSYGGYTEAF
j_call: TRBJ2-7; v_call: TRBV5-5; cdr3_aa: ASSRGQGDPYEQY
j_call: TRBJ2-7; v_call: TRBV7-6; cdr3_aa: ASSLTGESSYEQY
j_call: TRBJ2-7; v_call: TRBV11-3; cdr3_aa: ASSLGRRQEQY
j_call: TRBJ2-2; v_call: TRBV7-2; cdr3_aa: ASSFFSSGRSGELF
j_call: TRBJ1-4; v_call: TRBV29-1; cdr3_aa: SVGTGGTTNEKLF
j_call: TRBJ2-2; v_call: TRBV5-1; cdr3_aa: ASSPSGEHTGELF
j_call: TRBJ1-6; v_call: TRBV13; cdr3_aa: ASSETGVNSPLH
j_call: TRBJ1-6; v_call: TRBV13; cdr3_aa: ASSLHRLNSPLH
j_call: TRBJ2-2; v_call: TRBV3-1/TRBV3-2; cdr3_aa: ASSRRGAQNTGELF
j_call: TRBJ1-5; v_call: TRBV19; cdr3_aa: ASGSRGQGLQPQH
j_call: TRBJ1-2; v_call: TRBV5-1; cdr3_aa: ASSLADGANYGYT
j_call: TRBJ1-6; v_call: TRBV5-1; cdr3_aa: ASSFGQPPSRGSPLH
j_call: TRBJ2-7; v_call: TRBV4-2; cdr3_aa: ASSQDSSSYEQY
j_call: TRBJ1-4; v_call: TRBV30; cdr3_aa: AWTGGSLNEKLF
j_call: TRBJ2-1; v_call: TRBV9; cdr3_aa: ASSVELAGGGNEQF
j_call: TRBJ2-6; v_call: TRBV7-8; cdr3_aa: ASSSYSGANVLT
j_call: TRBJ1-2; v_call: TRBV12-3/TRBV12-4; cdr3_aa: ASRKNGGYT
j_call: TRBJ1-4; v_call: TRBV29-1; cdr3_aa: SATGQATEKLF
j_call: TRBJ2-7; v_call: TRBV30; cdr3_aa: ASRPDSPAYEQY
j_call: TRBJ1-5; v_call: TRBV3-1/TRBV3-2; cdr3_aa: ASSPDRLNQPQH
j_call: TRBJ2-7; v_call: TRBV12-3/TRBV12-4; cdr3_aa: ASSRGAYEQY
j_call: TRBJ2-2; v_call: TRBV6-5; cdr3_aa: ASSYSGSNTGELF
j_call: TRBJ1-1; v_call: TRBV18; cdr3_aa: ASSPTNMNTEAF
j_call: TRBJ2-7; v_call: TRBV23-1; cdr3_aa: ASSQIPGERTGTYEQY
j_call: TRBJ1-5; v_call: TRBV30; cdr3_aa: AWSGESYNQPQH
j_call: TRBJ1-3; v_call: TRBV19; cdr3_aa: ASKTDTGIANTIY